Here is one TCR beta chain with its context. Its antigen is still unknown. It has no much larger one-base neighbor in the sample; base qualities were not kept. TCRbeta CDR3 regions were amplified from genomic DNA using the immunoSEQ Assay, a bias-controlled multiplex PCR. The study's processing was this. Nucleated cell counts per sample were estimated from amplification of reference gene primers within the assay. To quantify the absolute abundance of each unique TCRbeta CDR3 rearrangement, sequence reads were collapsed and filtered. For each sample, productive Simpson clonality was calculated by taking the square root of Simpson's diversity index across productive rearrangements. TCRdb limited this immuneACCESS table to in-frame rearrangements with V and J called. A share of clones is missing; checked studies link under half to unresolved V genes, and the rest is unexplained. V, J and clone size were drawn from that table, and D and trimming were deduced from the DNA. In all, the sample holds 60,000 to 70,000 clones, and 88% of those were seen once. Around a tenth of the sample lies in the top ten.

The data belong to a study of blood T cell repertoires in COVID-19 (TCRdb year 2020). Study-wide context: Collaborator samples came from the United States, Italy and Spain and covered acute and convalescent phases of COVID-19. Samples were obtained from the ongoing ImmuneRACE study (first 160 participants) and from about 1,300 subjects provided by 6 global collaborators. The material from the prospective study consisted of cDNA or gDNA derived from T cells, B-cell-depleted T cells, or PBMCs. The repertoires were released in a freely available public database meant as a resource for research on the immune response to SARS-CoV-2. HLA class I and class II types, where available, came from metadata supplied by the sample provider rather than from assay-based typing. A de-identified subject ID, COVID-19 status, age in years and sex were almost always included in the sample metadata. The dataset comprised deeply sampled blood TCRbeta repertoires from subjects exposed to, actively infected with, or recovered from COVID-19. The investigation overall reported the following: The amount of clinical and demographic metadata varied by source and participant and was provided uncurated.

In the prospective study, participants were roughly 18 to 90 years old, resided in about two dozen geographic areas of the United States, and were enrolled through a virtual design. Cohort assignment in the prospective study relied on participant-reported clinical history from a screening survey and a study questionnaire. For ImmuneRACE Cohort 3, a participant was defined as recovered based on two consecutive negative NP/OP PCR tests, clearance by a healthcare professional, or resolution of symptoms. Mobile phlebotomists in the prospective study collected whole blood, serum and a nasopharyngeal or oropharyngeal swab from every participant. Prospective study participants could optionally give additional blood draws and questionnaires over an approximately 2-month period. Blood samples from the prospective study were shipped frozen or at room temperature prior to DNA extraction. The germline V gene (reference sequence) provides CDR1 LNHDA and CDR2 SQIVND. Reading from cysteine to phenylalanine, the CDR3 counts 15 amino acids. The only DNA kept is the CDR3, 45 bases in frame from the first base. V sheds 3 bases and J sheds 5 bases, leaving 14 bases between their ends.

The TCR was taken from a woman aged 35 to 49 who had recovered from COVID-19. The chain uses TRBV19 and TRBJ1-5; the best D guess is TRBD1, with 5 bases matching. Material: PBMCs or T cells enriched from blood (not recorded which). The CDR3 protein sequence reads: CASSIMAGSDQPQHF. The nucleotide sequence is TGTGCCAGTAGTATCATGGCAGGGTCGGATCAGCCCCAGCATTTT.